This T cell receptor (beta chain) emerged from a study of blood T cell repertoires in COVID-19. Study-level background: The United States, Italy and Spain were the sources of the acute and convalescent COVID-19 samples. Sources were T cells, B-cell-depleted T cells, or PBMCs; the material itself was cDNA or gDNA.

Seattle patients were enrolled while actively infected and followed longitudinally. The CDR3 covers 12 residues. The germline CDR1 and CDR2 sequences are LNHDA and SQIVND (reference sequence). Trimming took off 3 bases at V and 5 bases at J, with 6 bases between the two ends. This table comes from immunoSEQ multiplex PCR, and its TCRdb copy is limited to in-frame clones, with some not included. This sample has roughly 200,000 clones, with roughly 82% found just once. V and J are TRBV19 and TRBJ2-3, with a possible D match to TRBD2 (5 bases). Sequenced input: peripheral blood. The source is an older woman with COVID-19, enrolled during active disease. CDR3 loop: CASSIGIDTQYF. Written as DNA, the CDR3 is TGTGCCAGTAGTATCGGGATAGATACGCAGTATTTT.